These 19 T cell receptor beta chains were sequenced from one sample in a study of T cell changes during pregnancy in multiple sclerosis. Profiled with immunoSEQ multiplex PCR; TCRdb holds only in-frame clones, not every one. The sample consists of roughly 90,000 clones, roughly 91% of them appearing once. Sequences were derived from peripheral blood, sampled in the first trimester of pregnancy. These receptors originate from a female donor with multiple sclerosis, enrolled in a pregnancy study.

The gene calls are TRBV19 and TRBJ2-1; 11 positions match TRBD2. CDR3 length: 13 amino acids. The germline V gene encodes CDR1 LNHDA and CDR2 SQIVND (reference sequence). J lost 8 bases, V lost 9 bases, and 6 bases had no gene match. The CDR3 region is CASKLAGVHEQFF. CDR3 DNA: TGTGCCAGCAAACTAGCGGGGGTTCATGAGCAGTTCTTC.

The chain has TRBV29-1 and TRBJ1-2; TRBD1 is a possible D gene (5 bases). V was pared by 4 bases and J by 6 bases, with 9 bases between. Germline CDR1 reads SQVTM; CDR2 reads ANQGSEA. This CDR3 is 11 amino acids long. CDR3 nucleotide sequence: TGCAGCGTTGGCCAGGGCGATGGCTACACCTTC. It encodes CSVGQGDGYTF.

V usage is TRBV13 and J usage is TRBJ2-7; D might be TRBD1 (5 bases). Trimming cost V 0 bases and J 3 bases, with 15 bases left between them. This CDR3 is built from 16 residues. CDR1 is PRHDT and CDR2 is FYEKMQ in the germline V gene (reference sequence). The CDR3 DNA follows: TGTGCCAGCAGCTTAGGCCCCAGGGTTGGCGTCTACGAGCAGTACTTC. Translated, it gives CASSLGPRVGVYEQYF.

The chain joins TRBV4-2 to TRBJ1-2; D not resolved. V lost 0 bases to trimming and J lost 3 bases, with 11 bases between them. The germline CDR1 and CDR2 sequences are LGHNA and YNFKEQ. The CDR3 has 15 residues. The CDR3 spells CASSQDRGAYYGYTF. For the CDR3, the DNA is TGTGCCAGCAGCCAAGATCGTGGAGCCTACTATGGCTACACCTTC.

This chain uses TRBV6-5 with TRBJ2-3; TRBD1 matches at 8 bases. The CDR3 covers 15 residues. Germline V gene sequence: CDR1 MNHEY, CDR2 SVGAGI. J lost 6 bases, V lost 6 bases, and 11 bases had no gene match. CDR3 loop: CASSLLGTGGDTQYF. CDR3 DNA: TGTGCCAGCAGCCTCCTTGGGACAGGTGGGGATACGCAGTATTTT.

The V call is TRBV19, the J call TRBJ2-5; 7 bases line up with TRBD1. CDR1 is LNHDA and CDR2 is SQIVND in the germline V gene (reference sequence). The trim removed 8 bases at V and 1 base at J, leaving 7 bases unmatched. This CDR3 contains 14 residues. The CDR3 DNA reads TGTGCCAGTTCGGTGGCAGGGGGCCAAGAGACCCAGTACTTC. Its protein is CASSVAGGQETQYF.

The genes are TRBV5-4 and TRBJ1-2; TRBD1 is a possible D gene (6 bases). The CDR3 is 15 amino acids. Germline-derived CDR1 and CDR2 are SGHNT and YYREEE (reference sequence). V lost 2 bases, J lost 2 bases, and 13 bases lay in between. The CDR3 sequence is CASSFRDISNYGYTF. The CDR3 coding sequence is TGTGCCAGCAGCTTCCGGGACATTTCGAACTATGGCTACACCTTC.

This clone was observed a handful of times. V and J are TRBV29-1 and TRBJ1-5; unclear D gene. V shed 5 bases and J shed 4 bases, with 9 bases lying between them. Per the germline V gene, CDR1 is SQVTM and CDR2 is ANQGSEA. The CDR3 covers 12 residues. The chain's CDR3 is CSVRGTNQPQHF. The CDR3 DNA is TGCAGCGTTCGGGGAACGAATCAGCCCCAGCATTTT.

This chain connects TRBV5-6 to TRBJ1-4; tentatively, D is TRBD1 (5 bases). V lost 0 bases, J lost 6 bases, and 15 bases lay in between. CDR3 size: 16 residues. The germline CDR1 and CDR2 sequences are SGHDT and YYEEEE. CDR3: CASSLVSRGKDEKLFF. CDR3 nucleotide sequence: TGTGCCAGCAGCTTGGTTTCCCGGGGGAAGGATGAAAAACTGTTTTTT.

The chain carries TRBV6-8 and TRBJ2-1, with D possibly TRBD2 on 5 matching bases. The ends were cut back, 0 bases at V and 0 bases at J, with 12 bases in the middle. The CDR3 runs to 17 residues. The germline gives CDR1 MNHGY, CDR2 SAAAGT. Written as DNA, the CDR3 is TGTGCCAGCAGTTACTCGACGTGGCGGGCCTCCTACAATGAGCAGTTCTTC. Translated: CASSYSTWRASYNEQFF.

The chain uses TRBV5-1 and TRBJ2-2; TRBD1 matches 10 bases. V gave up 4 bases and J gave up 4 bases; unmatched junction bases: 10. This CDR3 has 17 amino acids. CDR1 is SGHRS and CDR2 is YFSETQ in the germline V gene. CDR3 DNA: TGCGCCAGCAGCGGGACCCGGGACAGGGGTTCCACCGGGGAGCTGTTTTTT. Translation: CASSGTRDRGSTGELFF.

The rearrangement joins TRBV4-1 to TRBJ2-1; D remains unclear. The CDR3 is 12 amino acids. Trimming shortened V by 1 base and J by 13 bases, and 11 bases separated the two germline ends. Germline V gene sequence: CDR1 MGHRA, CDR2 YSYEKL. The CDR3 spells CASSQGASDQFF. Written as DNA, the CDR3 is TGCGCCAGCAGCCAAGGGGCGTCGGATCAGTTCTTC.

The chain has TRBV16 and TRBJ2-7; 8 nucleotides line up with TRBD1. The V and J ends lost 4 bases and 4 bases, in that order; junction bases with no gene match: 15. The CDR3 runs 17 residues. Germline CDR1 and CDR2: KGHSY and FQNENV. CDR3 DNA sequence: TGTGCCAGCAGCCCCCAGGTGGGGTCAGGGGGCAGGTACGAGCAGTACTTC. Residues: CASSPQVGSGGRYEQYF. Supplemented by reference TRBV16 and TRBJ2-7, the full variable domain reads GEEVAQTPKHLVRGEGQKAKLYCAPIKGHSYVFWYQQVLKNEFKFLISFQNENVFDETGMPKERFSAKCLPNSPCSLEIQATKLEDSAVYFCASSPQVGSGGRYEQYFGPGTRLTVT.

CDR3 DNA: TGCAGCGTTGGGCTTACTAGCGGGGGTACTGAGCAGTTCTTC. Amino acids: CSVGLTSGGTEQFF. V gene TRBV29-1 combines with J gene TRBJ2-1; 11 bases are a match to TRBD2. Losses at the gene ends were 4 bases for V and 9 bases for J; bases not matched to a gene: 8. The CDR3 contains 14 residues. Germline V gene sequence: CDR1 SQVTM, CDR2 ANQGSEA.

CDR3 bases: TGTGCCAGCAGTTACTCGCAGGGGTTAAACACCGGGGAGCTGTTTTTT. It specifies CASSYSQGLNTGELFF. V usage is TRBV6-5 and J usage is TRBJ2-2, with D possibly being TRBD1 (6 bases). Germline loops: CDR1 MNHEY, CDR2 SVGAGI. The CDR3 is 16 amino acids. V was pared by 0 bases and J by 2 bases, with 10 bases between.

The gene calls are TRBV30 and TRBJ2-3; D not certain. This CDR3 region has 13 residues. The V gene lost 0 bases and the J gene lost 6 bases, with 10 bases spanning the gap. CDR1 is GTSNPN and CDR2 is SVGIG in the germline V gene (reference sequence). This CDR3 is CAWSVRVPDTQYF. CDR3 coding DNA: TGTGCCTGGAGTGTTCGGGTGCCGGATACGCAGTATTTT.

The V call is TRBV7-6, the J call TRBJ2-7, with 12 bases matching TRBD2. V gave up 1 base and J gave up 7 bases; unmatched junction bases: 5. The CDR3 covers 15 residues. The germline V gene has CDR1 SGHVS and CDR2 FNYEAQ. CDR3 nucleotide sequence: TGTGCCAGCAGCTTAGGGGCTAGCGGGGGGGCGGAGCAGTACTTC. Translated, it gives CASSLGASGGAEQYF. Complete variable domain (other parts from reference TRBV7-6 and TRBJ2-7): GAGVSQSPRYKVTKRGQDVALRCDPISGHVSLYWYRQALGQGPEFLTYFNYEAQQDKSGLPNDRFSAERPEGSISTLTIQRTEQRDSAMYRCASSLGASGGAEQYFGPGTRLTVT.

This chain connects TRBV20-1 to TRBJ1-1; D not certain. CDR3 length: 9 residues. CDR1 and CDR2 from the germline V gene are DFQATT and SNEGSKA (reference sequence). The V end was cut by 7 bases, the J end by 7 bases, with 7 bases between. The CDR3: CSGGHEAFF. Written as DNA, the CDR3 is TGCAGTGGAGGGCATGAAGCTTTCTTT.

This sequence joins TRBV19 and TRBJ1-6, with TRBD1 matching 7 bases. Germline V lookup: CDR1 LNHDA, CDR2 SQIVND (reference sequence). The CDR3 length is 14 residues. Unmatched junction bases numbered 7, after V lost 7 bases and J lost 7 bases. This chain's CDR3 is CASTQGDRNSPLHF. The CDR3 region has the DNA TGTGCCAGTACCCAGGGGGATAGGAATTCACCCCTCCACTTT.